The subject of this entry is one TCR beta chain. In the original workflow: The assay estimated nucleated cells by amplifying reference gene primers. The repertoire was sequenced with immunoSEQ multiplex PCR; TCRdb's copy has only in-frame clones and lacks some. V and J calls and clone size are those listed in that table; D and trimming were worked out from the DNA. The sample yields approximately 260,000 clones, about 81% seen once. The data stem from a study of blood T cell repertoires in COVID-19. Study at large: The United States, Italy and Spain were the sources of the acute and convalescent COVID-19 samples.

After removal of 5 bases from V and 6 bases from J, the junction contained 11 bases not matched to a gene. The germline V gene has CDR1 SNHLY and CDR2 FYNNEI. The CDR3 has 15 residues. The sequencing sample was made of peripheral blood. This TCR was sampled from a woman aged 60-75 years with active or convalescent COVID-19. The V gene is TRBV2, the J gene TRBJ2-7; 9 bases match TRBD2. The CDR3 sequence: CASSSGGGGAIEQYF. Here the CDR3 DNA reads TGTGCCAGCAGTAGCGGCGGCGGGGGGGCTATCGAGCAGTACTTC.